One and the same sample provided the 8 T cell receptor beta chains below, sequenced in a study of PD-1 blockade in classical Hodgkin lymphoma. The table came from immunoSEQ multiplex PCR; TCRdb's copy has only in-frame clones and leaves some out. The table has 55,000 to 80,000 clones, around 88% seen once. There was relapse after autologous stem cell transplantation in every patient, and there was variation in brentuximab vedotin exposure. Material: peripheral blood mononuclear cells (PBMCs), obtained at baseline. The receptors were gathered from a human donor with classical Hodgkin lymphoma.

The chain combines TRBV9 with TRBJ2-7, with D possibly being TRBD1 (6 bases). Germline-derived CDR1 and CDR2 are SGDLS and YYNGEE. The ends were cut back, 2 bases at V and 1 base at J, with 16 bases in the middle. CDR3 length: 16 residues. The CDR3 DNA reads as TGTGCCAGCAGCGTTAGCTCAGGGGCCCTATCCTACGAGCAGTACTTC. Residues: CASSVSSGALSYEQYF.

The chain uses TRBV7-3 and TRBJ2-2; D may be TRBD1 (6 bases). Trimming shortened V by 0 bases and J by 5 bases, and 10 bases separated the two germline ends. The CDR3 extends over 15 amino acids. Germline CDR1 is SGHTA and CDR2 is FQGTGA. As DNA, the CDR3 is TGTGCCAGCAGCTTAACCAGGGGCAGTACCGGGGAGCTGTTTTTT. Its translation is CASSLTRGSTGELFF. The whole variable domain, remainder taken from reference TRBV7-3 and TRBJ2-2, is GAGVSQTPSNKVTEKGKYVELRCDPISGHTALYWYRQSLGQGPEFLIYFQGTGAADDSGLPNDRFFAVRPEGSVSTLKIQRTERGDSAVYLCASSLTRGSTGELFFGEGSRLTVL.

The chain has TRBV27 and TRBJ2-1, with D hard to call. This CDR3 contains 14 residues. CDR1 and CDR2 from the germline V gene are MNHEY and SMNVEV (reference sequence). The germline V and J ends were trimmed by 7 bases and 0 bases, with 10 bases remaining between them. The CDR3 region has the DNA TGTGCCAGCAACTGGGCCACCTCCTACAATGAGCAGTTCTTC. Encoded protein: CASNWATSYNEQFF.

The rearrangement uses TRBV5-4 and TRBJ1-1; D gene ambiguous. Trimming removed 0 bases at V and 4 bases at J, with 10 bases between. CDR1 and CDR2 (germline): SGHNT, YYREEE (reference sequence). The CDR3 covers 14 residues. The CDR3 loop is CASSLGPSSTEAFF. In DNA form, the CDR3 reads TGTGCCAGCAGCTTGGGCCCCTCAAGCACTGAAGCTTTCTTT.

The chain carries TRBV19 and TRBJ1-6; D may be TRBD1 (6 bases). V was pared by 3 bases and J by 9 bases, with 15 bases between. The CDR3 runs to 15 residues. The germline CDR1 and CDR2 sequences are LNHDA and SQIVND (reference sequence). The CDR3 region is CASSIRTGIGSPLHF. In DNA form, the CDR3 reads TGTGCCAGTAGTATCCGCACAGGGATCGGTTCACCCCTCCACTTT.

This chain connects TRBV6-5 to TRBJ2-7, with 9 bases identical to TRBD1. The V segment lost 6 bases and the J segment 4 bases; nucleotides outside the gene matches: 10. This CDR3 is 15 amino acids long. Germline CDR1 and CDR2: MNHEY and SVGAGI. CDR3: CASRPYGTGPYEQYF. DNA for the CDR3: TGTGCCAGCAGACCTTACGGGACAGGGCCTTACGAGCAGTACTTC.

V is TRBV7-9 and J is TRBJ1-3; 9 bases are a match to TRBD1. The CDR3 sequence is 17 residues long. Trimming cost V 5 bases and J 0 bases; bases outside gene matches: 8. CDR1 and CDR2 (germline): SEHNR, FQNEAQ (reference sequence). The CDR3 bases are TGTGCCAGCAGCGGGGGGTTGACAGGGGGCTCTGGAAACACCATATATTTT. Encoded protein: CASSGGLTGGSGNTIYF.

This chain links TRBV6-1 with TRBJ2-7; TRBD1 might be the D (5 bases). Germline V CDR1 and CDR2: MNHNS, SASEGT. This CDR3 is 15 amino acids long. V lost 0 bases, J lost 0 bases, and 9 bases lay in between. The CDR3 sequence is CASSEAGASSYEQYF. The CDR3 DNA reads as TGTGCCAGCAGTGAAGCAGGGGCTTCCTCCTACGAGCAGTACTTC.